A single sample gave rise to the 18 T cell receptor beta chains below, sequenced in a study of cytomegalovirus exposure and HLA in healthy donors. Amplification used 60 Vbeta primers and 13 Jbeta primers. TCRdb's table, derived via immunoSEQ multiplex PCR, lists solely in-frame clones and lacks some. The data hold 100,000 to 140,000 clones, with 82% observed a single time. Sequencing input: PBMCs. Source of these receptors: a man aged 30 to 45 in good health and CMV-seropositive.

V usage is TRBV2 and J usage is TRBJ1-2; D unresolved. The CDR3 consists of 11 residues. V was pared by 10 bases and J by 8 bases, with 14 bases between. CDR1 is SNHLY and CDR2 is FYNNEI in the germline V gene. CDR3 in DNA: TGTGCCACCTCCGGGAGCCGCGGCTACACCTTC. Protein product: CATSGSRGYTF.

Only one count was recorded for this clone. The V and J genes are TRBV27 and TRBJ2-1; TRBD1 agrees at 9 bases. Germline CDR1 reads MNHEY; CDR2 reads SMNVEV (reference sequence). This CDR3 has 14 residues. V lost 7 bases and J lost 5; bases outside the gene matches: 6. CDR3 sequence (DNA): TGTGCCAGCACCCTGGGACAGGGAGACAATGAGCAGTTCTTC. This codes for CASTLGQGDNEQFF.

The chain carries TRBV7-6 and TRBJ2-2; possibly TRBD2 for D (6 bases). This CDR3 is built from 14 residues. Germline V gene lookup returns CDR1 SGHVS and CDR2 FNYEAQ. Trimming took 1 base from V and 6 from J, leaving 9 bases between them. CDR3 residues: CASSLEASAGELFF. The CDR3 nucleotides read TGTGCCAGCAGCTTAGAAGCTAGCGCCGGGGAGCTGTTTTTT.

The chain employs TRBV9 and TRBJ2-1, with 10 bases that match TRBD2. V was clipped by 3 bases and J by 2 bases; unmatched bases: 2. This CDR3 has 15 amino acids. The germline CDR1 and CDR2 sequences are SGDLS and YYNGEE. The CDR3 DNA is TGTGCCAGCAGCGAACTAGCGGGGCCCTACAATGAGCAGTTCTTC. Its translation: CASSELAGPYNEQFF.

The chain uses TRBV6-1 and TRBJ2-3, with 7 bases matching TRBD2. Germline trimming cut 3 bases from V and 3 bases from J; bases unmatched to any gene: 6. Germline loops: CDR1 MNHNS, CDR2 SASEGT. The CDR3 covers 15 residues. CDR3 nucleotides: TGTGCCAGCAGTGAGCTGGACGGGGGGACAGATACGCAGTATTTT. Translation gives CASSELDGGTDTQYF.

This clone was observed a handful of times. The rearrangement joins TRBV18 to TRBJ1-5; perhaps TRBD1 as D (5 bases). Per germline, CDR1 KGHSH and CDR2 LQKENI. This CDR3 has 13 residues. Trimming took off 4 bases at V and 7 bases at J, with 11 bases between the two ends. The chain's CDR3 is CASSQKQDQPQHF. As DNA, the CDR3 is TGTGCCAGCTCACAAAAACAGGACCAGCCCCAGCATTTT.

This rearrangement joins TRBV5-8 to TRBJ2-7, with 8 bases aligning to TRBD1. CDR1 and CDR2 from the germline V gene are SGHTS and YDEGEE. With V trimmed by 4 bases and J by 5 bases, 11 bases remained unmatched. This CDR3 is 15 amino acids long. The CDR3 region is CASSKQGGRGHEQYF. The CDR3 bases are TGTGCCAGCAGCAAACAGGGGGGTCGTGGCCACGAGCAGTACTTC.

The chain couples TRBV27 to TRBJ2-6; D perhaps matches TRBD1 (5 bases). CDR1 MNHEY and CDR2 SMNVEV come from the germline V gene (reference sequence). V was clipped by 7 bases and J by 4 bases, with 14 bases between them. CDR3 length: 15 amino acids. CDR3 nucleotides: TGTGCCAGCATGCCCTGGGGCTCCGGGGCCAACGTCCTGACTTTC. Translation gives CASMPWGSGANVLTF. The entire variable domain, with the rest obtained from reference TRBV27 and TRBJ2-6, is as follows: EAQVTQNPRYLITVTGKKLTVTCSQNMNHEYMSWYRQDPGLGLRQIYYSMNVEVTDKGDVPEGYKVSRKEKRNFPLILESPSPNQTSLYFCASMPWGSGANVLTFGAGSRLTVL.

V is TRBV9 and J is TRBJ2-1; the D gene is possibly TRBD2 (5 bases). This CDR3 region has 14 residues. With 3 bases removed from V and 6 bases from J, the gap between germline ends came to 13 bases. The germline gives CDR1 SGDLS, CDR2 YYNGEE. The CDR3 loop reads CASSDGRGGNEQFF. CDR3 in DNA: TGTGCCAGCAGCGATGGACGGGGTGGCAATGAGCAGTTCTTC. Variable domain in full (rest from reference TRBV9 and TRBJ2-1): DSGVTQTPKHLITATGQRVTLRCSPRSGDLSVYWYQQSLDQGLQFLIQYYNGEERAKGNILERFSAQQFPDLHSELNLSSLELGDSALYFCASSDGRGGNEQFFGPGTRLTVL.

CDR3: CASSRALQGYYQPQHF. DNA for the CDR3: TGTGCCAGCAGCCGAGCCTTACAGGGCTATTATCAGCCCCAGCATTTT. This chain links TRBV7-9 with TRBJ1-5; D perhaps matches TRBD1 (6 bases). CDR3 length: 16 amino acids. V was pared by 5 bases and J by 5 bases, with 19 bases between. Germline V gene lookup returns CDR1 SEHNR and CDR2 FQNEAQ (reference sequence).

This clone was seen a handful of times. The V and J genes are TRBV7-3 and TRBJ2-5; 11 positions agree with TRBD2. Germline CDR1 SGHTA, CDR2 FQGTGA. Unmatched junction bases numbered 12, after V lost 2 bases and J lost 1 base. The CDR3 spans 19 residues. In DNA form, the CDR3 reads TGTGCCAGCAGCTTAGGGATAGCGGGGGGGCTGAGGCCCCAAGAGACCCAGTACTTC. This encodes CASSLGIAGGLRPQETQYF.

The rearrangement links TRBV4-1 to TRBJ1-3; D is ambiguous. CDR1 and CDR2 (germline): MGHRA, YSYEKL. This CDR3 is built from 13 residues. V lost 4 bases and J 4 bases, leaving 8 bases between the germline ends. The CDR3 sequence: CASSLPLGNTIYF. The CDR3 bases are TGCGCCAGCAGCCTCCCTTTGGGAAACACCATATATTTT.

The CDR3 DNA follows: TGTGCCAGCAGCTTAGGTTCAGGGAGGAGCACTGAAGCTTTCTTT. Translating it yields CASSLGSGRSTEAFF. The chain employs TRBV11-1 and TRBJ1-1; maybe TRBD1 (5 bases). V shed 1 base and J shed 4 bases, with 13 bases lying between them. CDR3 length: 15 amino acids. Germline assignment: CDR1 SGHAT and CDR2 FQDESV (reference sequence).

This clone appeared a few times. The chain links TRBV4-2 to TRBJ1-1, with D possibly matching TRBD1 (6 bases). Germline CDR1 LGHNA, CDR2 YNFKEQ. This CDR3 comprises 14 residues. V was shortened by 3 bases and J by 4 bases, with 12 bases between the two germline ends. As DNA, the CDR3 is TGTGCCAGCAGCCAGAGCAGGGACACCACTGAAGCTTTCTTT. Protein product: CASSQSRDTTEAFF.

This chain links TRBV6-1 with TRBJ2-7; 9 nucleotides agree with TRBD1. Germline loops: CDR1 MNHNS, CDR2 SASEGT. J was trimmed by 0 bases and V by 8 bases; bases with no gene match: 5. CDR3 length: 14 residues. The CDR3 region is CASFRDRVSYEQYF. Here the CDR3 DNA reads TGTGCCAGCTTCCGGGACAGGGTCTCCTACGAGCAGTACTTC.

This clone has just a few counts. The chain employs TRBV5-4 and TRBJ1-2; D perhaps matches TRBD1 (6 bases). Between the trimmed V and J ends, which lost 2 bases and 6 bases, there was a span of 17 bases. Germline-derived CDR1 and CDR2 are SGHNT and YYREEE (reference sequence). The CDR3 is 15 residues long. CDR3: CASSFLTQGRDGYTF. As DNA, the CDR3 is TGTGCCAGCAGCTTTTTAACCCAGGGGCGGGATGGCTACACCTTC.

The rearrangement links TRBV7-9 to TRBJ1-2; TRBD1 agrees at 8 bases. Germline CDR1 SEHNR, CDR2 FQNEAQ (reference sequence). This CDR3 has 15 residues. Unmatched junction bases numbered 12, after V lost 5 bases and J lost 7 bases. This CDR3 reads CASSPPGQVSTGYTF. CDR3 DNA sequence: TGTGCCAGCAGCCCCCCGGGACAGGTTTCGACTGGCTACACCTTC.

This CDR3 is CASSRTESYGYTF. The CDR3 DNA reads TGTGCCAGCAGCCGGACAGAGAGCTATGGCTACACCTTC. The gene calls are TRBV7-9 and TRBJ1-2, with D tentatively TRBD1 (6 bases). CDR1 and CDR2 (germline): SEHNR, FQNEAQ (reference sequence). V lost 5 bases, J lost 4 bases, and 11 bases lay in between. CDR3 length: 13 residues.